This T cell receptor (beta chain) appears in the sequencing data of a study of response to subunit inactivated influenza vaccine. After removal of 3 bases from V and 4 bases from J, the junction contained 4 bases not matched to a gene. This CDR3 is built from 15 residues. The germline gives CDR1 SGHVS, CDR2 FNYEAQ. One entry per CDR3 protein, called by TCRdb with MiXCR from the RT-PCR reads. Of some 600,000 distinct CDR3 sequences detected, 14% appear once; the ten largest clones hold about 7.4%. Study observations and caveats: Each seasonal influenza vaccination, the authors suggested, recruits few new T cells.

This clonotype showed up just a few times. Its cognate antigen is unknown. The TCR comes from a man between 50 and 59 years old who received an inactivated influenza vaccine. The material sequenced was PBMCs from blood, taken roughly 15 days before vaccination. The chain carries TRBV7-6 and TRBJ2-3; 10 positions agree with TRBD2. CDR3 protein: CASSFTAGGADTQYF. As DNA, the CDR3 is TGTGCCAGCAGCTTTACAGCGGGAGGGGCAGATACGCAGTATTTT.